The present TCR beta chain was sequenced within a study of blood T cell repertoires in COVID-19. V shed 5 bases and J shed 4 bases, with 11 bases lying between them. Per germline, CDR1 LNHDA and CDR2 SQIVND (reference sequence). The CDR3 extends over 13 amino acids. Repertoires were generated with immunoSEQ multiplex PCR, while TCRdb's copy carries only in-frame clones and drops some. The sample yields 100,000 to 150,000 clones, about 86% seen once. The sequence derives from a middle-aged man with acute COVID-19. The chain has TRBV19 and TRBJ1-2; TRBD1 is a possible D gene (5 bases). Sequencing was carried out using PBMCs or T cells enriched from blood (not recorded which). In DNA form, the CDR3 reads TGTGCCAGTAGTGAGGGACTGAGCTATGGCTACACCTTC. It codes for CASSEGLSYGYTF.